The following is a T cell receptor beta chain sequence with its context. This specimen comes from a study of shared clonotypes between healthy human individuals. Turning to the study itself: Three men and a couple of women, aged 18 to 49, were donors.

V shed 0 bases, J shed 3 bases, and the junction held 4 bases outside the gene matches. The CDR3 runs to 15 residues. CDR1 and CDR2 from the germline V gene are SGHRS and YFSETQ. Clones were read by immunoSEQ multiplex PCR, and TCRdb kept only the in-frame ones, dropping some. The sample lists roughly 2 million clones; about 95% were seen once. The chain is built from TRBV5-1 and TRBJ1-2, with TRBD1 matching 8 bases. The receptor was derived from a young man in good health. The material sequenced was naive CD4+ T cells sorted from blood. Specified subset: CD45RA+ positively selected. This CDR3 is CASSLGSTGDYGYTF. The CDR3 region has the DNA TGCGCCAGCAGCTTGGGCTCGACAGGGGACTATGGCTACACCTTC.